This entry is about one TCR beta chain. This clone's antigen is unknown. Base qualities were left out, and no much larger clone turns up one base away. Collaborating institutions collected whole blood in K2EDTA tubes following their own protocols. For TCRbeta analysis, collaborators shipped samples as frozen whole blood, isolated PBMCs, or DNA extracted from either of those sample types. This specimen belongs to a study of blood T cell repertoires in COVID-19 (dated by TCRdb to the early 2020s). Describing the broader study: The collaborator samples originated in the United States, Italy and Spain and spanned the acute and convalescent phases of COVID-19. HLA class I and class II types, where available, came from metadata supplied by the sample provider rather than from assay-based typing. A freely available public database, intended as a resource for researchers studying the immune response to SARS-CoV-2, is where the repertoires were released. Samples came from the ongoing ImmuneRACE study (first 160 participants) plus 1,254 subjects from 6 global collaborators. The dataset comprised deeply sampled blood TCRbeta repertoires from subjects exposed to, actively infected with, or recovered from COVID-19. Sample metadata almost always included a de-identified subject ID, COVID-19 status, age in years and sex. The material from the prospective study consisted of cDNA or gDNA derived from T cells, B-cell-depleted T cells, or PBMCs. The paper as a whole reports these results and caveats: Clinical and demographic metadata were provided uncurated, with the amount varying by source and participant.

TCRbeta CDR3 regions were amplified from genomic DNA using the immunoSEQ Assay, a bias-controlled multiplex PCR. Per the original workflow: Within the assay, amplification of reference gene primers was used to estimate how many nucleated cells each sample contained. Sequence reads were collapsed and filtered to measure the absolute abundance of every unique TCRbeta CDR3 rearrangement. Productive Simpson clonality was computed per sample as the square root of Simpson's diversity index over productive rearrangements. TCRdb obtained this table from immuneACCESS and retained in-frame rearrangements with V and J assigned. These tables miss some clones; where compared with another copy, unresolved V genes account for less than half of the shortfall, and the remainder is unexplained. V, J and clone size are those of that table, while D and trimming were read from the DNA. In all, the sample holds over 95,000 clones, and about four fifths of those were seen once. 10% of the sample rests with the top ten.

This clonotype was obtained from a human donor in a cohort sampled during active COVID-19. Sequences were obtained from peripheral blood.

Here the CDR3 is given as CASSEGQGFVNSPLHF. The DNA reads TGTGCCAGCAGTGAGGGACAGGGTTTCGTTAATTCACCCCTCCACTTT. The receptor chain draws on TRBV2 and TRBJ1-6; 9 bases in the junction line up with TRBD1. The CDR3 sequence holds 16 residues, the cysteine and phenylalanine included. CDR3 DNA is the only sequence kept; it has 48 bases, read in frame from the first base. Based on the germline V gene, the CDR1 and CDR2 sequences are SNHLY and FYNNEI. After removal of 3 bases from V and 6 bases from J, the junction retains 6 bases not matched to a gene.